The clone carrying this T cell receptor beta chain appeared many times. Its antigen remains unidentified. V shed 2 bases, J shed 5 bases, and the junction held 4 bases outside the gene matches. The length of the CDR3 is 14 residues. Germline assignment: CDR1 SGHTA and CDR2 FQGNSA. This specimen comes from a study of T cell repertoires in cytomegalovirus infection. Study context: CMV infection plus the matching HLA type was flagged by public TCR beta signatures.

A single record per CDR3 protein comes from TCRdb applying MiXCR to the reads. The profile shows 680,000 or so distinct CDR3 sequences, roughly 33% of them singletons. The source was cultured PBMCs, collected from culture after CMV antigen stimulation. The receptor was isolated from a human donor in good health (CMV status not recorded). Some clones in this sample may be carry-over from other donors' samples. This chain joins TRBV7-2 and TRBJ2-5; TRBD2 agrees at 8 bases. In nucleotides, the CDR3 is TGTGCCAGCAGCTTACTAGCGGGCGGGGAGACCCAGTACTTC. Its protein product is CASSLLAGGETQYF.